The 10 T cell receptor beta chains reported below all come from one sample, sequenced in a study of PD-L1 blockade in urothelial cancer. Clones were sequenced by immunoSEQ multiplex PCR, and TCRdb holds only the in-frame ones, with some missing. The table has tens of thousands of clones, roughly 76% seen once. The time point is: pretreatment peripheral blood. The input for sequencing was PBMCs, taken around atezolizumab (anti-PD-L1) treatment. These receptors all stem from a man aged 65-85 years with urothelial cancer.

This rearrangement joins TRBV7-2 to TRBJ2-3; the match to TRBD2 covers 7 bases. The V segment lost 5 bases and the J segment 0 bases; nucleotides outside the gene matches: 2. The CDR3 is 14 amino acids. Germline V gives CDR1 SGHTA, CDR2 FQGNSA. The CDR3, as DNA: TGTGCCAGCAGCATTAGCGGGAGCACAGATACGCAGTATTTT. This sequence encodes CASSISGSTDTQYF. The variable domain in full, with the rest retrieved from reference TRBV7-2 and TRBJ2-3, is GAGVSQSPSNKVTEKGKDVELRCDPISGHTALYWYRQSLGQGLEFLIYFQGNSAPDKSGLPSDRFSAERTGGSVSTLTIQRTQQEDSAVYLCASSISGSTDTQYFGPGTRLTVL.

The gene calls are TRBV2 and TRBJ1-1; the D gene is possibly TRBD1 (6 bases). V lost 2 bases and J 1 base, leaving 8 bases between the germline ends. The germline V gene has CDR1 SNHLY and CDR2 FYNNEI. This CDR3 comprises 14 residues. CDR3 amino acids: CASSEWGQNTEAFF. CDR3 in DNA: TGTGCCAGCAGTGAATGGGGGCAGAACACTGAAGCTTTCTTT.

This clone appeared once. The chain has TRBV28 and TRBJ1-2; D is unresolved. V was cut by 2 bases and J by 5 bases, with 12 bases left in between. Germline V CDR1 and CDR2: MDHEN, SYDVKM. The CDR3 totals 14 residues. The CDR3, as DNA: TGTGCCAGCAGTTTAAACCCGGCGGGTTATGGCTACACCTTC. It encodes CASSLNPAGYGYTF.

The chain joins TRBV4-3 to TRBJ2-7, with TRBD1 matching 7 bases. The CDR3 covers 16 residues. From germline, CDR1 is LGHNA and CDR2 YSLEER. Unmatched junction bases numbered 8, after V lost 1 base and J lost 2 bases. The CDR3 DNA sequence: TGCGCCAGCAGCCAAGTGACAGGGCGTTTGGCCTACGAGCAGTACTTC. It is translated as CASSQVTGRLAYEQYF.

This chain joins TRBV5-8 and TRBJ2-3; the D gene is possibly TRBD1 (5 bases). This CDR3 contains 13 residues. Germline CDR1 reads SGHTS; CDR2 reads YDEGEE. Trimming pared 4 bases from V and 5 bases from J, leaving 11 bases between. In DNA form, the CDR3 reads TGTGCCAGCAGCCCCCATAGGGGAGATACGCAGTATTTT. This sequence encodes CASSPHRGDTQYF.

This clone appeared a few times. V usage is TRBV7-2 and J usage is TRBJ2-2; TRBD2 might be the D (5 bases). The CDR3 runs 16 residues. Trimming removed 3 bases from V and 5 bases from J, with 16 bases in between. From germline, CDR1 is SGHTA and CDR2 FQGNSA. CDR3 in amino acids: CASSFTGLAKTGELFF. CDR3 sequence (DNA): TGTGCCAGCAGCTTCACCGGTCTAGCCAAAACCGGGGAGCTGTTTTTT.

The chain joins TRBV12-5 to TRBJ2-3; 8 positions agree with TRBD2. The CDR3 extends over 14 amino acids. Germline V lookup: CDR1 LGHNT, CDR2 FRNRAP. The V gene end was trimmed by 2 bases and the J gene end by 4 bases; junction bases not matched to a gene: 2. The CDR3 DNA reads TGTGCTAGTGGTTTGTCCGGGGGGGCAGATACGCAGTATTTT. This codes for CASGLSGGADTQYF.

The rearrangement links TRBV29-1 to TRBJ2-1; D possibly corresponds to TRBD1 (5 bases). The CDR3 length is 13 residues. V was clipped by 3 bases and J by 5 bases, with 11 bases between them. CDR1 and CDR2 from the germline V gene are SQVTM and ANQGSEA. The CDR3 coding sequence is TGCAGCGTTGATGTTACAGGCAACAATGAGCAGTTCTTC. Protein: CSVDVTGNNEQFF.

The J gene is TRBJ1-3, the V gene TRBV5-1; the D is unclear. CDR1 and CDR2 from the germline V gene are SGHRS and YFSETQ. Trimming removed 0 bases at V and 0 bases at J, with 7 bases between. The CDR3 has 15 amino acids. In DNA, the CDR3 is TGCGCCAGCAGCTTGGACATAGCCTCTGGAAACACCATATATTTT. This translates into CASSLDIASGNTIYF.

This rearrangement joins TRBV6-5 to TRBJ2-3; 10 positions agree with TRBD2. The CDR3 runs to 13 residues. J gave up 14 bases and V 5 bases, and 10 bases lay outside the gene matches. Germline loops: CDR1 MNHEY, CDR2 SVGAGI. The CDR3 DNA sequence: TGTGCCAGCAGTCCGCCCAGCGGGGGGGCCGCGTATTTT. Residues: CASSPPSGGAAYF.